A single sample is the source of the 27 T cell receptor beta chains below, sequenced in a study of beta chain features in type 1 diabetes. The authors reverse transcribed all of the isolated RNA, so sequencing captured expressed TCRB transcripts. Clones were read by immunoSEQ multiplex PCR, and TCRdb kept only the in-frame ones, dropping some. The sample contains 150,000 to 170,000 clones, less than 9.5% of which appear only once. The source material was central memory CD4+ T cells from blood. These receptors all stem from a man between 18 and 29 years old in good health.

This clone was seen a few times. V is TRBV30 and J is TRBJ1-2; 10 positions match TRBD1. CDR3 length equals 15 residues. J was trimmed by 1 base and V by 0 bases; bases with no gene match: 2. The V gene's germline CDR1 is GTSNPN and CDR2 SVGIG (reference sequence). CDR3 nucleotide sequence: TGTGCCTGGAGTGTAGGGACAGGGGTTAACTATGGCTACACCTTC. It is translated as CAWSVGTGVNYGYTF.

This chain joins TRBV6-6 and TRBJ1-1; possibly TRBD1 for D (5 bases). The germline V and J ends were trimmed by 5 bases and 4 bases, with 17 bases remaining between them. This CDR3 contains 15 residues. Germline V gene sequence: CDR1 MNHNY, CDR2 SVGAGI (reference sequence). CDR3 region: CASSVNQGLGTEAFF. The CDR3 nucleotides read TGTGCCAGCAGTGTAAACCAGGGATTGGGCACTGAAGCTTTCTTT.

This clone was observed a few times. The V gene is TRBV30, the J gene TRBJ1-2; D is perhaps TRBD1 (5 bases). CDR1 is GTSNPN and CDR2 is SVGIG in the germline V gene (reference sequence). V was trimmed by 2 bases and J by 4 bases, leaving 8 bases between them. The CDR3 runs to 12 residues. CDR3: CAWSQGVYGYTF. The CDR3 DNA is TGTGCCTGGAGTCAAGGGGTCTATGGCTACACCTTC. The whole variable domain, filled in from reference TRBV30 and TRBJ1-2, reads SQTIHQWPATLVQPVGSPLSLECTVEGTSNPNLYWYRQAAGRGLQLLFYSVGIGQISSEVPQNLSASRPQDRQFILSSKKLLLSDSGFYLCAWSQGVYGYTFGSGTRLTVV.

In its sample, this clone was seen a few times. The chain employs TRBV10-3 and TRBJ2-2; TRBD2 is a possible D gene (6 bases). Germline assignment: CDR1 ENHRY and CDR2 SYGVKD. Trimming removed 0 bases at V and 5 bases at J, with 10 bases between. The CDR3 loop spans 15 amino acids. CDR3 in DNA: TGTGCCATCAGTGAGTCGGGGGGAGAGACCGGGGAGCTGTTTTTT. Translating gives CAISESGGETGELFF.

This clone showed up just a few times. This chain joins TRBV5-1 and TRBJ2-1; TRBD2 might be the D (7 bases). Per germline, CDR1 SGHRS and CDR2 YFSETQ. The CDR3 contains 16 residues. The ends were cut back, 8 bases at V and 4 bases at J, with 22 bases in the middle. The CDR3 region has the DNA TGCGCCAGTGAAGAGAGGGGGGGCCGACTGTACAATGAGCAGTTCTTC. Protein sequence: CASEERGGRLYNEQFF.

J is TRBJ2-3 and V is TRBV29-1; TRBD1 matches 7 bases. Trimming removed 5 bases from V and 3 bases from J; junction bases left unmatched: 8. CDR3 length: 14 residues. Germline loops: CDR1 SQVTM, CDR2 ANQGSEA. The CDR3 reads CSVFTGERTDTQYF. The CDR3 bases are TGCAGCGTTTTCACAGGGGAGAGAACAGATACGCAGTATTTT.

The rearrangement uses TRBV11-1 and TRBJ2-3; possibly TRBD1 for D (6 bases). The CDR3 extends over 15 amino acids. V dropped 4 bases and J dropped 2 bases, with 13 bases sitting between them. Germline CDR1 is SGHAT and CDR2 is FQDESV (reference sequence). The CDR3 reads CASSSTTGLTDTQYF. CDR3 nucleotide sequence: TGTGCCAGCAGCTCGACGACAGGTCTCACAGATACGCAGTATTTT.

The gene calls are TRBV11-1 and TRBJ2-5; a possible D gene is TRBD2 (6 bases). Germline V CDR1 and CDR2: SGHAT, FQDESV (reference sequence). The germline V and J ends were trimmed by 5 bases and 4 bases, with 17 bases remaining between them. This CDR3 region has 15 residues. This CDR3 is CASSAGTPPGETQYF. The CDR3 bases are TGTGCCAGCAGCGCCGGGACTCCCCCCGGAGAGACCCAGTACTTC.

The rearrangement uses TRBV6-5 and TRBJ1-4, with D uncertain. CDR1 is MNHEY and CDR2 is SVGAGI in the germline V gene. The CDR3 extends over 14 amino acids. Trimming stripped 2 bases from V and 5 bases from J, with 9 bases between. The CDR3 protein is CASSYLSSNEKLFF. The CDR3 DNA sequence: TGTGCCAGCAGTTACCTGTCGTCGAATGAAAAACTGTTTTTT.

The CDR3 nucleotides are TGTGCCAGCAGCGCGACTCCCAGCTCCTACGAGCAGTACTTC. Its protein product is CASSATPSSYEQYF. J is TRBJ2-7 and V is TRBV9; no clear D. Trimming shortened V by 3 bases and J by 0 bases, and 10 bases separated the two germline ends. The length of the CDR3 is 14 residues. Germline V gene lookup returns CDR1 SGDLS and CDR2 YYNGEE.

This clone occurred many times. V is TRBV5-4 and J is TRBJ2-1; D not certain. Looked up from germline, CDR1 is SGHNT and CDR2 is YYREEE (reference sequence). V was shortened by 0 bases and J by 7 bases, with 5 bases between the two germline ends. CDR3 length: 12 residues. DNA of the CDR3: TGTGCCAGCAGCTTGGATGAGAATGAGCAGTTCTTC. Translation: CASSLDENEQFF.

On this clone itself: A much bigger clone sits one base away, suggesting this may be a read error. The same CDR3 arises from other DNA sequences in this sample as well. V is TRBV4-2 and J is TRBJ2-2, with 7 bases aligning to TRBD2. There are 15 residues in the CDR3. V was pared by 5 bases and J by 0 bases, with 3 bases of the junction left unmatched. Germline V gene data show CDR1 as LGHNA and CDR2 as YNFKEQ. CDR3 protein: CASSAGTTNTGELFF. The CDR3 DNA sequence: TGTGCCAGCAGCGCAGGGACTACGAACACCGGGGAGCTGTTTTTT.

This clone was found a few times. The genes are TRBV9 and TRBJ1-4; TRBD1 matches 7 bases. Germline loops: CDR1 SGDLS, CDR2 YYNGEE. The V gene end was trimmed by 0 bases and the J gene end by 6 bases; junction bases not matched to a gene: 5. CDR3 size: 15 residues. The CDR3 nucleotides read TGTGCCAGCAGCGTAGGTGGAGGGGGCGATGAAAAACTGTTTTTT. It is translated as CASSVGGGGDEKLFF. The full variable domain, with the rest looked up from reference TRBV9 and TRBJ1-4, is DSGVTQTPKHLITATGQRVTLRCSPRSGDLSVYWYQQSLDQGLQFLIQYYNGEERAKGNILERFSAQQFPDLHSELNLSSLELGDSALYFCASSVGGGGDEKLFFGSGTQLSVL.

The table lists this clone with many counts. The chain links TRBV19 to TRBJ2-7, with D possibly TRBD1 on 6 matching bases. V was shortened by 4 bases and J by 5 bases, with 9 bases between the two germline ends. The CDR3 is made up of 12 amino acids. Germline V gene data show CDR1 as LNHDA and CDR2 as SQIVND (reference sequence). The CDR3 protein is CASSKQGNEQYF. The CDR3 DNA is TGTGCCAGTAGTAAGCAGGGGAACGAGCAGTACTTC.

This clone was counted a few times. The chain couples TRBV7-9 to TRBJ1-2; TRBD1 is a possible D gene (6 bases). From germline, CDR1 is SEHNR and CDR2 FQNEAQ (reference sequence). This CDR3 has 12 residues. Trimming shortened V by 5 bases and J by 5 bases, and 9 bases separated the two germline ends. For the CDR3, the DNA is TGTGCCAGCAGCCGTCAGGGGTATGGCTACACCTTC. This translates into CASSRQGYGYTF. Filled out from reference TRBV7-9 and TRBJ1-2, the complete variable domain reads DTGVSQNPRHKITKRGQNVTFRCDPISEHNRLYWYRQTLGQGPEFLTYFQNEAQLEKSRLLSDRFSAERPKGSFSTLEIQRTEQGDSAMYLCASSRQGYGYTFGSGTRLTVV.

The table lists this clone with a few counts. This chain connects TRBV5-4 to TRBJ2-1, with TRBD2 identical over 9 bases. Trimming took 4 bases from V and 4 from J; bases not matched to a gene: 12. The CDR3 totals 17 residues. Germline loops: CDR1 SGHNT, CDR2 YYREEE (reference sequence). The DNA of the CDR3 is TGTGCCAGCAGCCCAGGCGGTCTAGCGGGGAGGTACAATGAGCAGTTCTTC. Amino acid sequence: CASSPGGLAGRYNEQFF.

This clone was picked up many times. The chain is built from TRBV30 and TRBJ2-7; TRBD1 matches at 8 bases. CDR1 GTSNPN and CDR2 SVGIG come from the germline V gene (reference sequence). V gave up 0 bases and J gave up 5 bases; unmatched junction bases: 9. The CDR3 is made up of 15 amino acids. The CDR3: CAWSVGRTGPNEQYF. The CDR3, as DNA: TGTGCCTGGAGTGTAGGTAGGACAGGGCCCAACGAGCAGTACTTC.

V usage is TRBV4-2 and J usage is TRBJ2-2; TRBD2 aligns across 10 bases. Trimming removed 0 bases from V and 0 bases from J; junction bases left unmatched: 4. The CDR3 spans 18 residues. Germline V lookup: CDR1 LGHNA, CDR2 YNFKEQ. In DNA form, the CDR3 reads TGTGCCAGCAGCCAAGAAACTAGCGGGGCCTCGAACACCGGGGAGCTGTTTTTT. Translation: CASSQETSGASNTGELFF.

This clone occurred a few times. The chain links TRBV5-4 to TRBJ2-1; D may be TRBD1 (6 bases). The CDR3 covers 18 residues. V lost 2 bases and J 7 bases, leaving 25 bases between the germline ends. CDR1 and CDR2 (germline): SGHNT, YYREEE (reference sequence). The DNA of the CDR3 is TGTGCCAGCAGCTTAGGGGGTGGTGCCCGCCCTACGTGGAATGAGCAGTTCTTC. It yields the protein CASSLGGGARPTWNEQFF.

There are a few counts of this clone. J is TRBJ2-3 and V is TRBV7-2; tentatively, D is TRBD2 (6 bases). V was clipped by 5 bases and J by 8 bases, with 14 bases between them. The CDR3 loop spans 13 amino acids. Germline loops: CDR1 SGHTA, CDR2 FQGNSA. CDR3 DNA sequence: TGTGCCAGCAGCCCGTCCATGGGGGGTACGCAGTATTTT. As protein: CASSPSMGGTQYF.

A few counts support this clone. V usage is TRBV7-2 and J usage is TRBJ2-7, with D maybe TRBD1 (7 bases). The germline CDR1 and CDR2 sequences are SGHTA and FQGNSA. This CDR3 has 16 residues. V was clipped by 5 bases and J by 0 bases, with 17 bases between them. The chain's CDR3 is CASSPGGGPGSYEQYF. The CDR3 nucleotides read TGTGCCAGCAGCCCCGGAGGGGGCCCCGGCTCCTACGAGCAGTACTTC.

This clone appeared many times. The chain is built from TRBV9 and TRBJ2-7; possible D gene TRBD1, 5 bases. Per the germline V gene, CDR1 is SGDLS and CDR2 is YYNGEE. The CDR3 runs 16 residues. V was shortened by 0 bases and J by 5 bases, with 18 bases between the two germline ends. The DNA of the CDR3 is TGTGCCAGCAGCGTAGAAAACCAGGGCTCTGTAAACGAGCAGTACTTC. As protein: CASSVENQGSVNEQYF. The whole variable domain, filled in from reference TRBV9 and TRBJ2-7, reads DSGVTQTPKHLITATGQRVTLRCSPRSGDLSVYWYQQSLDQGLQFLIQYYNGEERAKGNILERFSAQQFPDLHSELNLSSLELGDSALYFCASSVENQGSVNEQYFGPGTRLTVT.

The rearrangement joins TRBV28 to TRBJ2-7; the match to TRBD1 covers 7 bases. V lost 6 bases and J lost 2; bases outside the gene matches: 7. This CDR3 is built from 14 residues. CDR1 is MDHEN and CDR2 is SYDVKM in the germline V gene. The CDR3 loop reads CASSFTGQAYEQYF. The CDR3 nucleotides read TGTGCCAGCAGCTTTACCGGACAGGCCTACGAGCAGTACTTC.

This clone was seen many times. V and J are TRBV30 and TRBJ1-2, with 8 bases fitting TRBD1. Germline-derived CDR1 and CDR2 are GTSNPN and SVGIG (reference sequence). The CDR3 sequence is 14 residues long. V trimming: 2 bases; J trimming: 2 bases; junction bases outside the gene matches: 4. The DNA for the CDR3 is TGTGCCTGGAGTTCCAGGGGGCGAAACTATGGCTACACCTTC. Protein product: CAWSSRGRNYGYTF. Complete variable domain (other parts from reference TRBV30 and TRBJ1-2): SQTIHQWPATLVQPVGSPLSLECTVEGTSNPNLYWYRQAAGRGLQLLFYSVGIGQISSEVPQNLSASRPQDRQFILSSKKLLLSDSGFYLCAWSSRGRNYGYTFGSGTRLTVV.

In this sample, this clone turned up a few times. The rearrangement links TRBV9 to TRBJ2-3; 12 bases match TRBD2. Trimming cost V 3 bases and J 6 bases; bases outside gene matches: 5. Germline CDR1 is SGDLS and CDR2 is YYNGEE. The CDR3 covers 15 residues. The CDR3 loop reads CASSAGTSGRDTQYF. The CDR3 DNA reads TGTGCCAGCAGCGCAGGGACTAGCGGGCGGGATACGCAGTATTTT.

V is TRBV7-6 and J is TRBJ2-5, with 8 bases that match TRBD1. CDR1 and CDR2 (germline): SGHVS, FNYEAQ. J gave up 5 bases and V 5 bases, and 7 bases lay outside the gene matches. The CDR3 is 14 residues long. This CDR3 reads CASSLGQARETQYF. The CDR3 DNA reads as TGTGCCAGCAGCCTGGGACAGGCTCGGGAGACCCAGTACTTC.

This chain uses TRBV5-4 with TRBJ1-5, with D possibly TRBD1 on 5 matching bases. V was shortened by 2 bases and J by 7 bases, with 16 bases between the two germline ends. The CDR3 length is 15 residues. Germline CDR1 reads SGHNT; CDR2 reads YYREEE (reference sequence). The CDR3 coding sequence is TGTGCCAGCAGCTTCGGGGGGGGAGGCGGACAGCCCCAGCATTTT. Encoded protein: CASSFGGGGGQPQHF. The whole variable domain, filled in from reference TRBV5-4 and TRBJ1-5, reads ETGVTQSPTHLIKTRGQQVTLRCSSQSGHNTVSWYQQALGQGPQFIFQYYREEENGRGNFPPRFSGLQFPNYSSELNVNALELDDSALYLCASSFGGGGGQPQHFGDGTRLSIL.